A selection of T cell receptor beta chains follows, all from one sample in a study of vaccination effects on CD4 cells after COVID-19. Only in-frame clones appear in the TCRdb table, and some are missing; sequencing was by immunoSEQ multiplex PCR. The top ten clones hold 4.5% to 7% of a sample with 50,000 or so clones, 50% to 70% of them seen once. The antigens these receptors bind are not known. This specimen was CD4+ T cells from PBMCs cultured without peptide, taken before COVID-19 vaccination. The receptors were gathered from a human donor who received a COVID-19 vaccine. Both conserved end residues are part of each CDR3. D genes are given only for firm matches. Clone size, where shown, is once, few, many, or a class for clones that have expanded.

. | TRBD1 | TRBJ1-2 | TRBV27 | CASTGQGYGYTF | TGTGCCAGCACCGGACAGGGCTATGGCTACACCTTC
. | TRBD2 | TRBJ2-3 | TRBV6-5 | CASSKLAGEAQYF | TGTGCCAGCAGTAAACTAGCGGGAGAGGCGCAGTATTTT
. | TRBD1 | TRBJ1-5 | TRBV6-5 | CASSYSGTANQPQHF | TGTGCCAGCAGTTATTCCGGGACAGCCAATCAGCCCCAGCATTTT
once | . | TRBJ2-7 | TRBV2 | CASSGAGPRLSYEQYF | TGTGCCAGCAGTGGTGCGGGGCCAAGGCTCTCCTACGAGCAGTACTTC
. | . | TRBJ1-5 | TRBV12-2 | CASRKDQGYSNQPQHF | TGTGCAAGTCGCAAAGATCAGGGGTATAGCAATCAGCCCCAGCATTTT
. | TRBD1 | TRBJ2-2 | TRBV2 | CASSDPRGLDRTGELFF | TGTGCCAGCAGTGACCCCAGGGGGCTAGATCGCACCGGGGAGCTGTTTTTT
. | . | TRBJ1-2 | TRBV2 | CASRGGTHYSVMSYGYTF | TGTGCCAGCAGAGGAGGGACCCACTACAGCGTTATGTCTTATGGCTACACCTTC
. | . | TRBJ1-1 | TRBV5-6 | CASSLFGLLEAFF | TGTGCCAGCAGCTTGTTCGGGCTCCTTGAAGCTTTCTTT
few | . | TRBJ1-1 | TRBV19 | CASSGRAIEAFF | TGTGCCAGTAGTGGTAGGGCCATTGAAGCTTTCTTT
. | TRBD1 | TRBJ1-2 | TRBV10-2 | CASSQTWDRAPYGYTF | TGCGCCAGCAGTCAAACCTGGGACAGGGCACCGTATGGCTACACCTTC
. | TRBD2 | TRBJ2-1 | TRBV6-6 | CASSNGGKNEQFF | TGTGCCAGCAGTAACGGGGGGAAGAATGAGCAGTTCTTC
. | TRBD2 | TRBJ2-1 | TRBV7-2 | CASSFSTSASYNEQFF | TGTGCCAGCAGCTTTTCGACTAGCGCCTCATACAATGAGCAGTTCTTC
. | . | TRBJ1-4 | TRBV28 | CASSSPGHGGGEKLFF | TGTGCCAGCAGTTCCCCAGGTCACGGGGGGGGAGAAAAACTGTTTTTT
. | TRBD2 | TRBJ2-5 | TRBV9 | CASSVTPRTSGGAETQYF | TGTGCCAGCAGCGTAACCCCCCGGACTAGCGGGGGGGCGGAGACCCAGTACTTC
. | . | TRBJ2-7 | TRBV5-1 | CASSLEGAYEQYF | TGCGCCAGCAGCTTGGAGGGGGCCTACGAGCAGTACTTC